These 16 T cell receptor beta chains were sequenced from one sample in a study of graft-versus-host responses after intestinal transplantation. Sequencing used immunoSEQ multiplex PCR; TCRdb keeps in-frame clones, though not all of them. The sample records some 10,000 clones, approximately 30% being singletons. The specimen was alloreactive CD4+ T cells from a mixed lymphocyte reaction culture, collected before intestinal transplant. As to subset: CFSE-low proliferating T cells sorted from approximately six-day pre-transplant mixed lymphocyte reaction (GvH or HvG direction). These receptors all come from a human patient who received an intestinal transplant.

By its share, this clone is medium-sized. The chain couples TRBV7-9 to TRBJ2-7; TRBD1 might be the D (6 bases). Germline values: CDR1 SEHNR, CDR2 FQNEAQ (reference sequence). The CDR3 runs to 15 residues. Trimming shortened V by 5 bases and J by 2 bases, and 16 bases separated the two germline ends. The CDR3, as DNA: TGTGCCAGCAGCCCTGGAGATTGGGGGCCCTACGAGCAGTACTTC. Translation gives CASSPGDWGPYEQYF.

This clone was counted between two and nine times. This chain connects TRBV6-6 to TRBJ1-2, with 8 bases identical to TRBD1. Per germline, CDR1 MNHNY and CDR2 SVGAGI (reference sequence). Trimming removed 3 bases from V and 4 bases from J; junction bases left unmatched: 7. The CDR3 consists of 15 residues. The CDR3 coding sequence is TGTGCCAGCAGTTATCTTTCTCAGGGGGCCTATGGCTACACCTTC. It specifies CASSYLSQGAYGYTF.

This clone was observed a handful of times. The chain recombines TRBV5-1 with TRBJ1-5; a weak D match, TRBD1 (5 bases). The ends were cut back, 0 bases at V and 1 base at J, with 11 bases in the middle. Per the germline V gene, CDR1 is SGHRS and CDR2 is YFSETQ. The CDR3 loop spans 16 amino acids. The CDR3 region is CASSLGQGGSNQPQHF. In DNA, the CDR3 is TGCGCCAGCAGCTTGGGGCAGGGAGGGAGCAATCAGCCCCAGCATTTT.

Only a few counts were recorded for this clone. The gene calls are TRBV27 and TRBJ2-7; the D gene is possibly TRBD1 (6 bases). This CDR3 comprises 14 residues. Germline V gene lookup returns CDR1 MNHEY and CDR2 SMNVEV (reference sequence). Deletions cut 1 base from V and 2 bases from J, with 9 bases between. The CDR3 DNA reads as TGTGCCAGCAGTTTATTCTGGGGGCCCTACGAGCAGTACTTC. Translating it yields CASSLFWGPYEQYF.

This chain joins TRBV6-5 and TRBJ1-5, with D perhaps TRBD1 (5 bases). Germline CDR1 MNHEY, CDR2 SVGAGI. The V end lost 5 bases, the J end lost 4 bases, and 9 bases lay between the germline ends. The CDR3 length is 13 residues. CDR3 region: CASSPGGNQPQHF. The CDR3 region has the DNA TGTGCCAGCAGTCCCGGGGGGAATCAGCCCCAGCATTTT.

This clone is categorized as medium-sized. The chain couples TRBV10-3 to TRBJ1-5; D not resolved. Trimming left V 0 bases short and J 0 bases short, with 6 bases between. The CDR3 consists of 15 residues. Per the germline V gene, CDR1 is ENHRY and CDR2 is SYGVKD. The CDR3 loop is CAISESVDSNQPQHF. In DNA, the CDR3 is TGTGCCATCAGTGAGTCGGTCGATAGCAATCAGCCCCAGCATTTT.

V is TRBV4-2 and J is TRBJ2-5; the match to TRBD1 covers 7 bases. The CDR3 is made up of 13 amino acids. CDR1 and CDR2 from the germline V gene are LGHNA and YNFKEQ. The V and J ends lost 4 bases and 3 bases, in that order; junction bases with no gene match: 2. The CDR3 is CASSPGTEETQYF. The DNA of the CDR3 is TGTGCCAGCAGCCCGGGGACAGAAGAGACCCAGTACTTC.

In its sample, this clone is medium-sized. The V and J genes are TRBV27 and TRBJ2-1, with D tentatively TRBD2 (6 bases). The germline V gene has CDR1 MNHEY and CDR2 SMNVEV (reference sequence). V was pared by 2 bases and J by 10 bases, with 18 bases between. This CDR3 region has 15 residues. The CDR3 sequence is CASSLAAGSPIEQFF. The CDR3, as DNA: TGTGCCAGCAGTTTAGCGGCGGGATCCCCCATAGAGCAGTTCTTC.

V and J are TRBV11-2 and TRBJ2-7, with D perhaps TRBD2 (6 bases). This CDR3 region has 14 residues. V dropped 3 bases and J dropped 5 bases, with 14 bases sitting between them. Germline V gene sequence: CDR1 SGHAT, CDR2 FQNNGV. This chain's CDR3 is CASSFSGGSNEQYF. The CDR3 DNA reads as TGTGCCAGCAGCTTCTCTGGAGGGAGTAACGAGCAGTACTTC. The complete variable domain, with remaining parts taken from reference TRBV11-2 and TRBJ2-7, reads EAGVAQSPRYKIIEKRQSVAFWCNPISGHATLYWYQQILGQGPKLLIQFQNNGVVDDSQLPKDRFSAERLKGVDSTLKIQPAKLEDSAVYLCASSFSGGSNEQYFGPGTRLTVT.

The V call is TRBV7-8, the J call TRBJ2-7; TRBD1 agrees at 8 bases. V dropped 6 bases and J dropped 0; count of bases not matched to a gene: 4. The germline V gene encodes CDR1 SGHVS and CDR2 FQNEAQ. The CDR3 runs to 14 residues. The CDR3 DNA sequence: TGTGCCAGCAGTACAGGGGGTGTCTCCTACGAGCAGTACTTC. Amino acids: CASSTGGVSYEQYF.

This clone was counted a few times. The junction departs from the called germline gene at one end, perhaps through a read error. The rearrangement uses TRBV7-3 and TRBJ2-7; D assignment may be TRBD1 or TRBD2 (5 bases each). Germline loops: CDR1 SGHTA, CDR2 FQGTGA. The CDR3 has 15 residues. The CDR3 region is CASSLGLEGRWEQYF. The CDR3 coding sequence is TGCGCCAGCAGCCTAGGGCTTGAGGGGCGCTGGGAGCAGTACTTC.

In this sample, this clone is medium-sized. V usage is TRBV19 and J usage is TRBJ2-7; unclear D gene. CDR3 length equals 13 residues. Between the trimmed V and J ends, which lost 1 base and 2 bases, there was a span of 6 bases. Germline V gene sequence: CDR1 LNHDA, CDR2 SQIVND (reference sequence). The DNA of the CDR3 is TGTGCCAGTAGTATAGGGGGTACCTACGAGCAGTACTTC. Translated, it gives CASSIGGTYEQYF.

V is TRBV9 and J is TRBJ2-7; D gene unclear. Germline loops: CDR1 SGDLS, CDR2 YYNGEE. V was trimmed by 2 bases and J by 3 bases, leaving 9 bases between them. The CDR3 extends over 13 amino acids. The CDR3 sequence is CASSVSPSYEQYF. The CDR3 region has the DNA TGTGCCAGCAGCGTTAGCCCCAGCTACGAGCAGTACTTC.

This chain joins TRBV7-9 and TRBJ2-1; perhaps D is TRBD1 or TRBD2 (6 bases each). The CDR3 loop spans 19 amino acids. CDR1 and CDR2 from the germline V gene are SEHNR and FQNEAQ (reference sequence). Trimming cost V 5 bases and J 5 bases, with 28 bases left between them. The CDR3 loop is CASSQDRQFSGLPNNEQFF. The CDR3 DNA follows: TGTGCCAGCAGCCAAGACAGGCAGTTTTCTGGACTACCAAACAATGAGCAGTTCTTC.

Worth noting for this clone: Sequence at one end of the junction differs from germline and may be a read error. Within the sample, other DNA sequences also encode this same CDR3. CDR3 DNA sequence: TGTGCCAGCAGCTTGTATACGGGCGAGCAGTACTTC. Protein sequence: CASSLYTGEQYF. The rearrangement links TRBV5-1 to TRBJ2-7; D is uncertain. CDR3 length: 12 residues. Germline CDR1 is SGHRS and CDR2 is YFSETQ.

The V and J genes are TRBV6-8 and TRBJ2-1; D is ambiguous. Germline CDR1 is MNHGY and CDR2 is SAAAGT. The CDR3 loop spans 15 amino acids. V lost 0 bases, J lost 5 bases, and 11 bases lay in between. CDR3: CASSYSRTIHNEQFF. CDR3 nucleotide sequence: TGTGCCAGCAGTTACTCGAGGACCATTCACAATGAGCAGTTCTTC.